The source of this TCR beta chain is a study of Ad26.COV2.S vaccination and SARS-CoV-2 variants. TCRdb's copy holds only in-frame clones and misses some; the assay was immunoSEQ multiplex PCR. The sample records 350,000 to 500,000 clones, about 93% being singletons. A word on this clone: The sample contains more than one DNA sequence encoding this CDR3.

Documented treatment: around 19 received Ad26.COV2.S at low or high dose, single or two shots; 5 received placebo; per-sample allocation not given. The investigators took samples on day 63 after the first vaccine or placebo injection. The sequence came from a person aged 18 to 65 who received the Ad26.COV2.S COVID-19 vaccine or a placebo. The sequencing used peripheral blood, collected in a trial of Ad26.COV2.S vaccine versus placebo.

The CDR3 coding sequence is TGCAGTGCAGAGGTGAACACTGAAGCTTTCTTT. Translation: CSAEVNTEAFF. The chain recombines TRBV20-1 with TRBJ1-1; no definite D call. The germline CDR1 and CDR2 sequences are DFQATT and SNEGSKA (reference sequence). This CDR3 spans 11 amino acids. V lost 6 bases, J lost 0 bases, and 5 bases lay in between.